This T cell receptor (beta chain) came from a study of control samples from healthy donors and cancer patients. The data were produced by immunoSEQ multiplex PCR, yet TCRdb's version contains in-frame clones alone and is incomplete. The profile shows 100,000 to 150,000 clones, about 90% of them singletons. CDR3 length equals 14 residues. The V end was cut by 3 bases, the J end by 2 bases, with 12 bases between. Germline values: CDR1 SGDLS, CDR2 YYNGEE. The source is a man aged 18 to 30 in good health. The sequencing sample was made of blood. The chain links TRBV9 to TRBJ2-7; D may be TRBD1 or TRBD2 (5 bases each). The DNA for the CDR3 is TGTGCCAGCAGCGCCCGGGACCGGGCCTACGAGCAGTACTTC. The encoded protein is CASSARDRAYEQYF. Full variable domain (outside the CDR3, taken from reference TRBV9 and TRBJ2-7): DSGVTQTPKHLITATGQRVTLRCSPRSGDLSVYWYQQSLDQGLQFLIQYYNGEERAKGNILERFSAQQFPDLHSELNLSSLELGDSALYFCASSARDRAYEQYFGPGTRLTVT.